The following is a T cell receptor (beta chain) sequence with its context. The data are from a study of shared T cell receptors in the human thymus. V dropped 2 bases and J dropped 7 bases, with 12 bases sitting between them. Per the germline V gene, CDR1 is WSHSY and CDR2 is SAAADI. This CDR3 is built from 14 residues. Assay used: immunoSEQ multiplex PCR; TCRdb lists only in-frame clones, some missing. The table has about 540,000 clones, around 78% seen once. This sample was shared with a second study, whose subject was human thymus T cells. From that second work: Having surgery to correct congenital heart defects, healthy Finnish infants acted as the donors. Resections from corrective heart surgery supplied the thymus tissue. Apparent bias marked the V and J gene usage of thymic and blood repertoires.

The chain combines TRBV10-2 with TRBJ2-1; D ambiguous. This receptor was identified in a boy under three years old with a congenital heart defect. Sequencing was performed on thymocytes. This CDR3 is CASSEGSVMNEQFF. The CDR3 nucleotides read TGCGCCAGCAGTGAGGGCAGCGTTATGAATGAGCAGTTCTTC.